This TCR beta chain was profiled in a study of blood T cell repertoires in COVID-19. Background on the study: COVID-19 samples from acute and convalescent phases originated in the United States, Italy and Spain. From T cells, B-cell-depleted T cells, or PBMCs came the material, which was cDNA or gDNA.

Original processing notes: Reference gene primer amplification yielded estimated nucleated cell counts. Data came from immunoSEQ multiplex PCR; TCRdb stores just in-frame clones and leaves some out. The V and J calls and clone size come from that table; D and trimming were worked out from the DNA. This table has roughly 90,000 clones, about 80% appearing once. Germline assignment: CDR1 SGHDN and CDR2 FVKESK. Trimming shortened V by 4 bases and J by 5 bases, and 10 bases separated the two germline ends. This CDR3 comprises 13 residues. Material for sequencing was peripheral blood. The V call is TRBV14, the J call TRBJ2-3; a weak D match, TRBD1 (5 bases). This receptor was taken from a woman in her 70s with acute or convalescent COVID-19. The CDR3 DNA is TGTGCCAGCAGCCTATGGGGCATAGATACGCAGTATTTT. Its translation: CASSLWGIDTQYF. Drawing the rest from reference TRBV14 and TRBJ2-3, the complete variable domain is EAGVTQFPSHSVIEKGQTVTLRCDPISGHDNLYWYRRVMGKEIKFLLHFVKESKQDESGMPNNRFLAERTGGTYSTLKVQPAELEDSGVYFCASSLWGIDTQYFGPGTRLTVL.